One and the same sample provided the 16 T cell receptor beta chains below, sequenced in a study of Graves' ophthalmopathy and Graves' hyperthyroidism. Amplification from RNA transcripts yielded the TCR beta CDR3 regions. HTBI-primed RT-PCR formed the first round, and a multiplex PCR formed the second. Using its own MiXCR run on the multiplex PCR reads, TCRdb lists one record per CDR3 protein. The sample yields roughly 610,000 distinct CDR3 sequences, 22% seen once. What was sequenced was peripheral blood. The receptors were gathered from a woman between 18 and 29 years old with stable Graves' hyperthyroidism. Some clones in this sample may be carry-over from other donors' samples.

The table lists this clonotype with many counts. The CDR3 region is CASVSGTGRGAQPQHF. CDR3 DNA sequence: TGTGCCAGCGTATCCGGGACAGGGAGAGGGGCCCAGCCCCAGCATTTT. V gene TRBV12-3 or TRBV12-4 combines with J gene TRBJ1-5; 9 bases line up with TRBD1. V shed 8 bases and J 7 bases; nucleotides not matched to a gene: 15. The CDR3 is 16 amino acids.

This clonotype was detected only a few times. The V call is TRBV12-3 or TRBV12-4, the J call TRBJ1-1; tentative D call: TRBD1 (5 bases). V dropped 6 bases and J dropped 3 bases, with 14 bases sitting between them. The CDR3 is made up of 14 amino acids. The CDR3 sequence is CASSWDFGYTEAFF. The CDR3 DNA is TGTGCCAGCAGCTGGGACTTCGGATACACTGAAGCTTTCTTT.

The V and J genes are TRBV29-1 and TRBJ2-2, with D uncertain. The CDR3 runs 13 residues. Trimming left V 4 bases short and J 1 base short, with 7 bases between. Per germline, CDR1 SQVTM and CDR2 ANQGSEA. DNA for the CDR3: TGCAGCGTTGGACACTTGAACACCGGGGAGCTGTTTTTT. Protein sequence: CSVGHLNTGELFF.

This clonotype was counted ten times or more. This rearrangement joins TRBV12-3 or TRBV12-4 to TRBJ1-5; TRBD1 aligns across 8 bases. V lost 7 bases, J lost 6 bases, and 8 bases stayed unmatched. This CDR3 comprises 14 residues. The CDR3: CASTEDRAVQPQHF. CDR3 in DNA: TGTGCCAGCACCGAGGACAGGGCAGTTCAGCCCCAGCATTTT.

The chain links TRBV6-5 to TRBJ2-7; D is ambiguous. CDR3 size: 14 residues. Trimming cost V 5 bases and J 0 bases, with 11 bases left between them. Germline loops: CDR1 MNHEY, CDR2 SVGAGI. CDR3 DNA: TGTGCCAGCAGTCGCTCGGGCATCTCCTACGAGCAGTACTTC. It is translated as CASSRSGISYEQYF.

This clonotype occurred many times. The V call is TRBV12-3 or TRBV12-4, the J call TRBJ2-5, with TRBD2 matching 9 bases. V was clipped by 6 bases and J by 5 bases; unmatched bases: 7. The CDR3 totals 14 residues. CDR3 protein: CASSPGAGGETQYF. CDR3 sequence (DNA): TGTGCCAGCAGCCCAGGGGCGGGAGGGGAGACCCAGTACTTC.

In its sample, this clonotype was seen many times. This chain joins TRBV15 and TRBJ2-5; the D gene is possibly TRBD2 (5 bases). Germline loops: CDR1 LNHNV, CDR2 YYDKDF (reference sequence). With 8 bases removed from V and 1 base from J, the gap between germline ends came to 14 bases. This CDR3 region has 14 residues. The CDR3 protein is CATGDYPVQETQYF. DNA of the CDR3: TGTGCCACCGGAGACTATCCGGTCCAAGAGACCCAGTACTTC.

The sample holds many counts of this clonotype. The genes are TRBV12-3 or TRBV12-4 and TRBJ1-1; 7 nucleotides match TRBD1. This CDR3 has 12 amino acids. Losses at the gene ends were 6 bases for V and 8 bases for J; bases not matched to a gene: 6. The CDR3 spells CASRKDRVEAFF. The DNA for the CDR3 is TGTGCCAGCAGGAAAGACAGGGTGGAAGCTTTCTTT.

V and J are TRBV6-1 and TRBJ2-7; D gene unclear. V gave up 6 bases and J gave up 3 bases, with 12 bases separating them. The V gene's germline CDR1 is MNHNS and CDR2 SASEGT. This CDR3 spans 13 amino acids. The DNA of the CDR3 is TGTGCCAGCAGGTCAGCTGAATACTACGAGCAGTACTTC. It yields the protein CASRSAEYYEQYF.

J is TRBJ2-2 and V is TRBV3-1, with D perhaps TRBD2 (6 bases). CDR3 length equals 18 residues. The V gene's germline CDR1 is LGHDT and CDR2 YNNKEL (reference sequence). Deletions cut 1 base from V and 6 bases from J, with 21 bases between. The CDR3 sequence: CASSQAGTPFVRAGELFF. CDR3 nucleotides: TGTGCCAGCAGCCAAGCCGGGACTCCGTTCGTCCGAGCCGGGGAGCTGTTTTTT.

The rearrangement joins TRBV5-4 to TRBJ1-5; D possibly corresponds to TRBD1 (6 bases). The germline gives CDR1 SGHNT, CDR2 YYREEE (reference sequence). V was shortened by 9 bases and J by 7 bases, with 17 bases between the two germline ends. This CDR3 has 13 residues. CDR3 protein: CAISRGAEQPQHF. CDR3 sequence (DNA): TGTGCCATCTCCCGGGGGGCTGAACAGCCCCAGCATTTT.

This chain uses TRBV20-1 with TRBJ2-7; TRBD1 agrees at 8 bases. CDR1 and CDR2 (germline): DFQATT, SNEGSKA (reference sequence). The CDR3 is made up of 12 amino acids. J was trimmed by 3 bases and V by 5 bases; bases with no gene match: 3. Written as DNA, the CDR3 is TGCAGTGCTTCGGACAGGGACTACGAGCAGTACTTC. It translates to CSASDRDYEQYF.

This clonotype was counted at least ten times. The chain employs TRBV7-2 and TRBJ1-3; D is perhaps TRBD1 (6 bases). V was shortened by 5 bases and J by 5 bases, with 13 bases between the two germline ends. CDR1 and CDR2 (germline): SGHTA, FQGNSA. The CDR3 spans 14 residues. As DNA, the CDR3 is TGTGCCAGCAGCCCCCGGACAGTTCGAAACACCATATATTTT. Translation gives CASSPRTVRNTIYF.

The table lists this clonotype with many counts. The chain employs TRBV11-2 and TRBJ2-5; 11 nucleotides match TRBD1. This CDR3 is 15 amino acids long. Germline V gene lookup returns CDR1 SGHAT and CDR2 FQNNGV. The trim removed 4 bases at V and 4 bases at J, leaving 5 bases unmatched. CDR3 nucleotides: TGTGCCAGCAGCTCGGGACAGGGGGTGGGAGAGACCCAGTACTTC. Amino acid sequence: CASSSGQGVGETQYF.

The chain recombines TRBV20-1 with TRBJ2-7; 9 positions match TRBD2. With 6 bases clipped from V and 2 bases from J, the junction kept 14 bases outside the gene matches. CDR1 is DFQATT and CDR2 is SNEGSKA in the germline V gene (reference sequence). The CDR3 is 16 residues long. CDR3 sequence (DNA): TGCAGTGCCCTAAGTATCGAGCGGGGGGTCCCCTACGAGCAGTACTTC. Translating gives CSALSIERGVPYEQYF.

This clonotype came up many times. Its ends do not fully match the called genes, so a read error is possible. The gene calls are TRBV6-1 and TRBJ2-7; 8 bases map to TRBD1. The CDR3 sequence is 16 residues long. Germline V gene data show CDR1 as MNHNS and CDR2 as SASEGT. The CDR3 nucleotides are TGTGCCAGCCCCCCACCAACCGGACAGGGAAATCACGAGCAGCACTTC. Translation: CASPPPTGQGNHEQHF.